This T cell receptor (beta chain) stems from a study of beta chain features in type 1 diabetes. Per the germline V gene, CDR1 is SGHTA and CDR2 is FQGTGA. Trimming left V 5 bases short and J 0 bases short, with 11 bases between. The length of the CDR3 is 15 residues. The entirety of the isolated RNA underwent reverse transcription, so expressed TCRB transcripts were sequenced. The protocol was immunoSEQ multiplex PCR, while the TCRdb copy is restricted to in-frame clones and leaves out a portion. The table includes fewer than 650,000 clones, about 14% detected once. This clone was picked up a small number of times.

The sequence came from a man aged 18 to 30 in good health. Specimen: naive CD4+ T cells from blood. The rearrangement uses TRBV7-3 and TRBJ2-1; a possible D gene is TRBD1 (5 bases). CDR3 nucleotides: TGTGCCAGCAGCCGCAGGGCGGACTCCTACAATGAGCAGTTCTTC. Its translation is CASSRRADSYNEQFF.